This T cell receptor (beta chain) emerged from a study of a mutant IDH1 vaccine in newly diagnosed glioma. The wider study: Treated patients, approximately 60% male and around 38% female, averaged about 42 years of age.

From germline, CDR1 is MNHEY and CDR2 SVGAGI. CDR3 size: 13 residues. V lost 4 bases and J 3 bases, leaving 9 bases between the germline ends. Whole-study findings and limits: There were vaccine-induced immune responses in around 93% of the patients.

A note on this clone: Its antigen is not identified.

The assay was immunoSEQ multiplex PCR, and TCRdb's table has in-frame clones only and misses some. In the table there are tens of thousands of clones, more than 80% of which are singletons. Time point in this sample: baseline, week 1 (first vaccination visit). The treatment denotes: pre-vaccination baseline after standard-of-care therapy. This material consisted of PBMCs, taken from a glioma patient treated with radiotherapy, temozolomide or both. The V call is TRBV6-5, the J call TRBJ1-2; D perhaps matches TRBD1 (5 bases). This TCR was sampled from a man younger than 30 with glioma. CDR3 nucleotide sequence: TGTGCCAGCAGTTCGACAGAGGACTATGGCTACACCTTC. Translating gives CASSSTEDYGYTF.